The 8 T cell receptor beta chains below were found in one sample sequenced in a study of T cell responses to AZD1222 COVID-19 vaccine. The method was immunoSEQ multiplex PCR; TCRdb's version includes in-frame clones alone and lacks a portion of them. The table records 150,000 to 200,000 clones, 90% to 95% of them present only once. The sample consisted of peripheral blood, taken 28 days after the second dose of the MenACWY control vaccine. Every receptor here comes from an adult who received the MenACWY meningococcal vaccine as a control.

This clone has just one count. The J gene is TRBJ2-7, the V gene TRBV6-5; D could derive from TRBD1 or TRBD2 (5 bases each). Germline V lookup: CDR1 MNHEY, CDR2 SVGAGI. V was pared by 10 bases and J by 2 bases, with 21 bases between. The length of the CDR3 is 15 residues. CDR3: CATSIGPRGPYEQYF. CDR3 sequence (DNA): TGTGCCACCTCGATCGGACCGAGGGGTCCCTACGAGCAGTACTTC.

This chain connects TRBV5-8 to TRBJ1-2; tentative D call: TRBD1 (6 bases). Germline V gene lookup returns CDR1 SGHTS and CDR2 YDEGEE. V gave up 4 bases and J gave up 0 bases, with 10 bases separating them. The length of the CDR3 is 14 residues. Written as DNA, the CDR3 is TGTGCCAGCAGCCCCCAGGGGCCTAACTATGGCTACACCTTC. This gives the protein CASSPQGPNYGYTF.

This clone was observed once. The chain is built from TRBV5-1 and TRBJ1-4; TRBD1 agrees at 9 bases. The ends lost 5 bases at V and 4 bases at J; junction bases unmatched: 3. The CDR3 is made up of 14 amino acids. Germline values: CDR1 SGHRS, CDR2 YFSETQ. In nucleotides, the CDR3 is TGCGCCAGCAGAGGGGACAGGGTTAATGAAAAACTGTTTTTT. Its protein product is CASRGDRVNEKLFF.

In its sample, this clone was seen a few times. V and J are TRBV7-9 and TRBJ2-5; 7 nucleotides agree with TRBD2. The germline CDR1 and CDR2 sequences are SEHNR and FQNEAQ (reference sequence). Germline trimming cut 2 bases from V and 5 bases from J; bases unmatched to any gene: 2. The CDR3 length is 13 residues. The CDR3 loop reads CASSLPAGETQYF. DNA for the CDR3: TGTGCCAGCAGCTTACCAGCGGGGGAGACCCAGTACTTC.

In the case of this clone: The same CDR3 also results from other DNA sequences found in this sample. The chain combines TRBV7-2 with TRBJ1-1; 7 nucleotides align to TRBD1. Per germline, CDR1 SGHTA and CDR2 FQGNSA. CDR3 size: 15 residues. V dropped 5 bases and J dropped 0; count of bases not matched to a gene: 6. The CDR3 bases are TGTGCCAGCAGCCCACAGACAGGGCTGAACACTGAAGCTTTCTTT. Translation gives CASSPQTGLNTEAFF.

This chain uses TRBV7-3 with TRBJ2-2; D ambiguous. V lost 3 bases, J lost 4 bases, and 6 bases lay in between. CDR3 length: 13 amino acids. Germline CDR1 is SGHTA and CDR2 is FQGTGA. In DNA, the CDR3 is TGTGCCAGCAGCTTCCCGGGCACCGGGGAGCTGTTTTTT. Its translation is CASSFPGTGELFF.

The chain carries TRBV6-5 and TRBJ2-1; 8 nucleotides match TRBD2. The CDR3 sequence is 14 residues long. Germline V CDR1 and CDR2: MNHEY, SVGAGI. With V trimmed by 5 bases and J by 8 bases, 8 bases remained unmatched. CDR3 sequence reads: CASSLRTSRDEQFF. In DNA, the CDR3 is TGTGCCAGCAGTCTCCGGACTAGCCGGGATGAGCAGTTCTTC.

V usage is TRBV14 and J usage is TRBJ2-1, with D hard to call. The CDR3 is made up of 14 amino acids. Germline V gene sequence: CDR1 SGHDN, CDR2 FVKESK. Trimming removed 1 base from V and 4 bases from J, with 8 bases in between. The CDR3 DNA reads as TGTGCCAGCAGCCAAGGGACGGATTACAATGAGCAGTTCTTC. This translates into CASSQGTDYNEQFF.